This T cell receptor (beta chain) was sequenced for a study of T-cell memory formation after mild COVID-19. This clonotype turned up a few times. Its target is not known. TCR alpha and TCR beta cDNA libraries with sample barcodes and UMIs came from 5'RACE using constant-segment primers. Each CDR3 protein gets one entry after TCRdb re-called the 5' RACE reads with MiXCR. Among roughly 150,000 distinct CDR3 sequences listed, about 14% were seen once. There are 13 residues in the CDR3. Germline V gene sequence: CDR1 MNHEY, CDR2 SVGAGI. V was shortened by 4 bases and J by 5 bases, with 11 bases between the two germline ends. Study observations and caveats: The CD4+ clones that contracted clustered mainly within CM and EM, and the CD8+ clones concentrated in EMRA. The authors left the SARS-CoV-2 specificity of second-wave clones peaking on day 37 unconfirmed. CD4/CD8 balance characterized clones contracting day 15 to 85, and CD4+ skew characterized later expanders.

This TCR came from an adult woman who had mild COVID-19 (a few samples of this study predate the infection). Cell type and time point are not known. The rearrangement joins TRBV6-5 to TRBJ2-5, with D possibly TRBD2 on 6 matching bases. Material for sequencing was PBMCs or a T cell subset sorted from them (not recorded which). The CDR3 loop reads CASSSPGGETQYF. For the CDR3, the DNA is TGTGCCAGCAGTTCCCCCGGAGGGGAGACCCAGTACTTC.